What follows is one TCR beta chain and its context. The data belong to a study of sequential checkpoint blockade in melanoma. Germline loops: CDR1 LGHNT, CDR2 FRNRAP. The trim removed 5 bases at V and 5 bases at J, leaving 2 bases unmatched. The CDR3 runs 13 residues. Here immunoSEQ multiplex PCR was the method, and the copy in TCRdb shows in-frame clones only, minus some. The data contain about 11,000 clones, around 84% of them singletons. Treatment given: randomized to nivolumab then ipilimumab (arm A) or the reverse (arm B). From thawed PBMCs, live CD3+CD8+ cells negative for CD19 and CD56 were sorted.

The sequence came from a human donor with melanoma. Sequenced material: CD8+ T cells sorted from blood (inferred from file names), taken from a patient given nivolumab and ipilimumab in sequence. The chain employs TRBV12-5 and TRBJ1-2; 10 positions agree with TRBD1. CDR3 amino acids: CASGPDRGYGYTF. CDR3 sequence (DNA): TGTGCTAGTGGTCCGGACAGGGGGTATGGCTACACCTTC.